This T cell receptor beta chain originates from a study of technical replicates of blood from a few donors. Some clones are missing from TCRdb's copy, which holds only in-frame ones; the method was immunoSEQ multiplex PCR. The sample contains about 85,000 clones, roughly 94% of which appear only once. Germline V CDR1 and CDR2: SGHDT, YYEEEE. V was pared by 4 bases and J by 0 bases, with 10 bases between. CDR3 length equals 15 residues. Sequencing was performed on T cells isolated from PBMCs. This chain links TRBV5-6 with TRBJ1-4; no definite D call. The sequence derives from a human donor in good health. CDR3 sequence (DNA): TGTGCCAGCAGCAGGACTGTTGCAACTAATGAAAAACTGTTTTTT. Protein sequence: CASSRTVATNEKLFF.